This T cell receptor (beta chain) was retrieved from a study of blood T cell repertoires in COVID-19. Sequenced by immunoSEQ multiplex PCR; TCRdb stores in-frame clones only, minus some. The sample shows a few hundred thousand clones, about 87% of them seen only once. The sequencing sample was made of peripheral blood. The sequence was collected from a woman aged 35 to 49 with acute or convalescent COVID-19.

The CDR3 here is CASSREWGTDTQYF. CDR3 coding DNA: TGTGCCAGCAGTCGGGAGTGGGGGACAGATACGCAGTATTTT. This sequence joins TRBV6-5 and TRBJ2-3; D may be TRBD2 (6 bases). This CDR3 spans 14 amino acids. V was trimmed by 5 bases and J by 3 bases, leaving 12 bases between them. Germline assignment: CDR1 MNHEY and CDR2 SVGAGI.